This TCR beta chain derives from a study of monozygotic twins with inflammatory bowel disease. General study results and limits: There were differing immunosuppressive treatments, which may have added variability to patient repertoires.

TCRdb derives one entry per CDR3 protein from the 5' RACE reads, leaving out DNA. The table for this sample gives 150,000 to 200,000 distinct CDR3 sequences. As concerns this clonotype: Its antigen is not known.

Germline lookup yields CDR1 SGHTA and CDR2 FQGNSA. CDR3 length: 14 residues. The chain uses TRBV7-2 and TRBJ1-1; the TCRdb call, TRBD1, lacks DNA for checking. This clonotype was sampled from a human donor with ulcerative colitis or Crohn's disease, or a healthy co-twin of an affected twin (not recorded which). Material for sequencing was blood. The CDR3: CASSFDSLNTEAFF.